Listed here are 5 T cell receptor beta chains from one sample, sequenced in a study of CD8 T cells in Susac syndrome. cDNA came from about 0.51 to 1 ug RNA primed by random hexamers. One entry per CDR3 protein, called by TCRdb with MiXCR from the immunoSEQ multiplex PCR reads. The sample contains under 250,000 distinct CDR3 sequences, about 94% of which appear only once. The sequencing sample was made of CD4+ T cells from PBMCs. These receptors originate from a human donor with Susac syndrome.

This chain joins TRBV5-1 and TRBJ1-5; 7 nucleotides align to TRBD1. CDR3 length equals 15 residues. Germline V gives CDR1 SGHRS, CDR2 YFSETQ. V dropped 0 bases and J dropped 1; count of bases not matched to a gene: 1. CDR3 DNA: TGCGCCAGCAGCTTGGGGGGACAGAGCAATCAGCCCCAGCATTTT. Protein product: CASSLGGQSNQPQHF.

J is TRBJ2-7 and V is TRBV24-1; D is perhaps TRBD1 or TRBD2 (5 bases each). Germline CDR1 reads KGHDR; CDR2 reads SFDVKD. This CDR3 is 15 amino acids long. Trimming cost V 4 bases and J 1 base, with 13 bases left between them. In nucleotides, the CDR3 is TGTGCCACCAGTGAAGGGACCTCCACTTCCTACGAGCAGTACTTC. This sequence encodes CATSEGTSTSYEQYF.

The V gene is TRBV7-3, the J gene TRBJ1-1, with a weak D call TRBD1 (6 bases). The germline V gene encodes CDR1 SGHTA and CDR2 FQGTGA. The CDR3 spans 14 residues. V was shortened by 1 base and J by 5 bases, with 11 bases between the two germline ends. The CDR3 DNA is TGTGCCAGCAGCTTAAAACCGGGGACAACTGAAGCTTTCTTT. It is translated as CASSLKPGTTEAFF.

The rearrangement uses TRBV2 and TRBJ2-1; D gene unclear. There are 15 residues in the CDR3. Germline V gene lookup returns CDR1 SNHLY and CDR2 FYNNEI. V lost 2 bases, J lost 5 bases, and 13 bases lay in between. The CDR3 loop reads CASSEMPRGHNEQFF. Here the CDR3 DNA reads TGTGCCAGCAGTGAAATGCCTCGCGGCCACAATGAGCAGTTCTTC.

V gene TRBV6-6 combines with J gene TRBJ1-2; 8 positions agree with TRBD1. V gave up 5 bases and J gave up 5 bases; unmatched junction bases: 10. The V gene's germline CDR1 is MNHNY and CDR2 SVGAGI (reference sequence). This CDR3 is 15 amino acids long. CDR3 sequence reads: CASSASGGAGYGYTF. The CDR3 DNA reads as TGTGCCAGCAGTGCCTCAGGGGGCGCCGGGTATGGCTACACCTTC.